The entry below gives a single TCR beta chain sequence along with its context. The data originate from a study of blood T cell repertoires in COVID-19. Overall study context: The samples span acute and convalescent COVID-19 from the United States, Italy and Spain. The analysed material was cDNA or gDNA that came from T cells, B-cell-depleted T cells, or PBMCs.

Original processing notes: The authors estimated nucleated cell counts from reference gene primer amplification. Assay used: immunoSEQ multiplex PCR; TCRdb lists only in-frame clones, some missing. D and trimming were read from the DNA, whereas the V and J calls and clone size are those reported in that table. The sample has 200,000 to 250,000 clones, roughly 84% seen once. The sequencing sample was made of peripheral blood. The sequence came from a woman aged 55-69 years with acute or convalescent COVID-19.

DNA of the CDR3: TGTGCCAGCAGCCAAGCTGGTGGGGCATCTGGGGCCAACGTCCTGACTTTC. Encoded protein: CASSQAGGASGANVLTF. The genes are TRBV4-2 and TRBJ2-6; D may be TRBD1 (5 bases). The CDR3 spans 17 residues. Trimming removed 1 base from V and 1 base from J, with 11 bases in between. Germline-derived CDR1 and CDR2 are LGHNA and YNFKEQ.